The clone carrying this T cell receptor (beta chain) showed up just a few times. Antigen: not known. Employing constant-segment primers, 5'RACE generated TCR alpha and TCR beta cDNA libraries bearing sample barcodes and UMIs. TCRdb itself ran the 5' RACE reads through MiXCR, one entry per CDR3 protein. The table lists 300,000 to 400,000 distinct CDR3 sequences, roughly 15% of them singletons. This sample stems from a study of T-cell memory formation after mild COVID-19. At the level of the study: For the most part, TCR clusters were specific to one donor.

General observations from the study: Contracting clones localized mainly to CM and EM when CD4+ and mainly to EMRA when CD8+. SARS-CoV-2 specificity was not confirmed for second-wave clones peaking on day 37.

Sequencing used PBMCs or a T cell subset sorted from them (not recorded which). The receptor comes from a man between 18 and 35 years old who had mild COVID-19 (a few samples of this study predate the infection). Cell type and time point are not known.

The CDR3 region is CASSQDPSDSLGDTEAFF. CDR3 coding DNA: TGCGCCAGCAGCCAAGACCCCTCGGACTCCCTGGGGGACACTGAAGCTTTCTTT. V usage is TRBV4-1 and J usage is TRBJ1-1; possibly TRBD1 for D (5 bases). V dropped 0 bases and J dropped 3 bases, with 20 bases sitting between them. Germline-derived CDR1 and CDR2 are MGHRA and YSYEKL. The CDR3 extends over 18 amino acids.